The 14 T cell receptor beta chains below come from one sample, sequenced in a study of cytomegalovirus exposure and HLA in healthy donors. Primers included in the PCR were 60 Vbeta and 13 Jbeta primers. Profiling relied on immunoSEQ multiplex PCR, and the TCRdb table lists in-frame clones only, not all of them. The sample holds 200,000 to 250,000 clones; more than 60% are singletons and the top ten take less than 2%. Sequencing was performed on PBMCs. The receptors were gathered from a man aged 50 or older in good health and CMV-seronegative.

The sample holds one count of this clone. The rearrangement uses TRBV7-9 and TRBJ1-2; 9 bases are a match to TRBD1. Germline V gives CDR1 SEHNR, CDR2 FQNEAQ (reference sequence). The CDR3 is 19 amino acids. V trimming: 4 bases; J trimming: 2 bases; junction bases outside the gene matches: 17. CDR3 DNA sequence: TGTGCCAGCAGCTCCACAGGGGGCTCGGTTGTGATTTACAACTATGGCTACACCTTC. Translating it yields CASSSTGGSVVIYNYGYTF.

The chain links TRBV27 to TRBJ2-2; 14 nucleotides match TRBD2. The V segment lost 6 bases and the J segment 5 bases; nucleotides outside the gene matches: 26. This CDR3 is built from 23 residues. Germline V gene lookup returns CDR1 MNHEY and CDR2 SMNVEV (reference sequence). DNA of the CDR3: TGTGCCAGCAGACTACGATTCGCCCCGGGGACTAGCGGGAGATCTGTGTTTACCGGGGAGCTGTTTTTT. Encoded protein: CASRLRFAPGTSGRSVFTGELFF.

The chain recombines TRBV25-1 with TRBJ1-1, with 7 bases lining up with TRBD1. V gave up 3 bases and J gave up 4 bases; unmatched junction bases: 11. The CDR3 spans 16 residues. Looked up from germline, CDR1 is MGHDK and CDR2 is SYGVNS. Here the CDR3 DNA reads TGTGCCAGCAGTGACTCGTTCCGGTCAGGGGGCACTGAAGCTTTCTTT. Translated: CASSDSFRSGGTEAFF.

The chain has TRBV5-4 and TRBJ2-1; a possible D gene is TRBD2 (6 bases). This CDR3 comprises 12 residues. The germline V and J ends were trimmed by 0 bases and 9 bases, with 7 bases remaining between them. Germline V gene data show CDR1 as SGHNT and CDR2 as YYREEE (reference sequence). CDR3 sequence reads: CASSLAGVEQFF. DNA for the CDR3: TGTGCCAGCAGCTTGGCGGGGGTTGAGCAGTTCTTC.

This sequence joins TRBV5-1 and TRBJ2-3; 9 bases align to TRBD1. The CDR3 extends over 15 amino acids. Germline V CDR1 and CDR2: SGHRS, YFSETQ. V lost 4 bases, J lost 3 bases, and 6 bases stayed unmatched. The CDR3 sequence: CASSGTGTSTDTQYF. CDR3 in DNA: TGCGCCAGCAGCGGGACAGGGACCTCTACAGATACGCAGTATTTT.

CDR3 in amino acids: CASRGLAGSRGEQYF. The DNA of the CDR3 is TGTGCCAGCAGGGGACTAGCGGGATCTCGTGGGGAGCAGTACTTC. The chain carries TRBV6-5 and TRBJ2-7, with 13 bases identical to TRBD2. Germline V gives CDR1 MNHEY, CDR2 SVGAGI. V trimming: 6 bases; J trimming: 7 bases; junction bases outside the gene matches: 9. The CDR3 is 15 amino acids.

CDR3 amino acids: CASSTGWGVTMNQETQYF. In DNA form, the CDR3 reads TGTGCCAGTAGTACCGGGTGGGGGGTGACCATGAACCAAGAGACCCAGTACTTC. The chain recombines TRBV19 with TRBJ2-5; perhaps TRBD2 as D (6 bases). The CDR3 runs 18 residues. V dropped 4 bases and J dropped 0 bases, with 21 bases sitting between them. The germline V gene encodes CDR1 LNHDA and CDR2 SQIVND (reference sequence).

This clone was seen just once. DNA of the CDR3: TGTGCCAGCAGCCTCAGCGGGGACAGGGGCTCCTACGAGCAGTACTTC. Protein: CASSLSGDRGSYEQYF. The V gene is TRBV2, the J gene TRBJ2-5; 10 bases match TRBD1. The end of the DNA is better explained by TRBJ2-7, so the J call may be wrong. Germline CDR1 reads SNHLY; CDR2 reads FYNNEI. This CDR3 region has 16 residues.

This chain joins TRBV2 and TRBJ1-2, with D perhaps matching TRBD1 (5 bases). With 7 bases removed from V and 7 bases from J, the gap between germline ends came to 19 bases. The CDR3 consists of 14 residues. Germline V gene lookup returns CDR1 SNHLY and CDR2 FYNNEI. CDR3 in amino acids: CASTITGQGGGYTF. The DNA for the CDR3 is TGTGCCAGCACAATAACGGGGCAGGGAGGTGGCTACACCTTC.

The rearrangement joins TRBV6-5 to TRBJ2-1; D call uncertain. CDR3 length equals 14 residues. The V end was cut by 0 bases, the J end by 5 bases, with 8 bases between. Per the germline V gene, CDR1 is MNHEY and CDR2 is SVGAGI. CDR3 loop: CASSYSTTNNEQFF. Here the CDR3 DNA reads TGTGCCAGCAGTTACTCCACTACGAACAATGAGCAGTTCTTC.

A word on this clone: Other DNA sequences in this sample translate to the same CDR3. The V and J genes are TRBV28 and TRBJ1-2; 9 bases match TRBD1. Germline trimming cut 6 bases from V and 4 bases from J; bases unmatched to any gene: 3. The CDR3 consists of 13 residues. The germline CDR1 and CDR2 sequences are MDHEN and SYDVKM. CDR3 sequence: CASSLTGGYGYTF. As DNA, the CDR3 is TGTGCCAGCAGCCTGACAGGGGGCTATGGCTACACCTTC.

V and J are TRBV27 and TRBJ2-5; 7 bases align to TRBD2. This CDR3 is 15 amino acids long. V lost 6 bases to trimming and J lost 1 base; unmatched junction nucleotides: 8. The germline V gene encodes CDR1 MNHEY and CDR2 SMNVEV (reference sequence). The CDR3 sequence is CASRIAGLGQETQYF. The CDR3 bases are TGTGCCAGCAGGATAGCAGGACTAGGCCAAGAGACCCAGTACTTC.

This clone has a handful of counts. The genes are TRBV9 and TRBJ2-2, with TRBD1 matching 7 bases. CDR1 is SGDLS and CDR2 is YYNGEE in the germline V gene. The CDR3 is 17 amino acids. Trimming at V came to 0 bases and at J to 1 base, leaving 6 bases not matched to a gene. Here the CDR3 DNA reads TGTGCCAGCAGCGTAGGGTTGCGACAGGGGAACACCGGGGAGCTGTTTTTT. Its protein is CASSVGLRQGNTGELFF.

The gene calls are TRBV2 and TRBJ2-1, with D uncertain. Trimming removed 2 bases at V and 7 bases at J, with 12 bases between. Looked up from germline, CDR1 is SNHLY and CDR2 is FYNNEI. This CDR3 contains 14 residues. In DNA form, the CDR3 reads TGTGCCAGCAGTGAACGCCGTACGCGAAATGAGCAGTTCTTC. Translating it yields CASSERRTRNEQFF. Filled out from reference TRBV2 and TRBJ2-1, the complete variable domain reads EPEVTQTPSHQVTQMGQEVILRCVPISNHLYFYWYRQILGQKVEFLVSFYNNEISEKSEIFDDQFSVERPDGSNFTLKIRSTKLEDSAMYFCASSERRTRNEQFFGPGTRLTVL.